This TCR beta chain was observed in a study of control samples from healthy donors and cancer patients. V lost 4 bases and J lost 2, with 14 bases in between. The germline gives CDR1 SGHRS, CDR2 YFSETQ. This CDR3 spans 15 amino acids. Using immunoSEQ multiplex PCR, the repertoire was profiled, and TCRdb retains in-frame clones only, with some absent. The data contain roughly 100,000 clones, about four fifths of them singletons. The sample comprised blood. The chain has TRBV5-1 and TRBJ2-3, with a weak D call TRBD1 (5 bases). This TCR was sampled from a woman between 50 and 59 years old in good health. CDR3 sequence (DNA): TGCGCCAGCAGCCCGCAGGGTCCAGACACAGATACGCAGTATTTT. Its protein is CASSPQGPDTDTQYF.